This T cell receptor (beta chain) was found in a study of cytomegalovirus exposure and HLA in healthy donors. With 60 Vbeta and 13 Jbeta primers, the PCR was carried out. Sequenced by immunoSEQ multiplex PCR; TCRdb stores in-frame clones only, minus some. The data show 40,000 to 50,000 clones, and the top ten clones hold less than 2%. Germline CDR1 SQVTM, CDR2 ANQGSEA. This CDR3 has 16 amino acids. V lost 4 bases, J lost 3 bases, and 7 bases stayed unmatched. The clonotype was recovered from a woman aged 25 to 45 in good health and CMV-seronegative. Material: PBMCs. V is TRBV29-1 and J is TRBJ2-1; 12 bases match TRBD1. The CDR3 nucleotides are TGCAGCGTTGCCTCCGGGACAGGGGGCGACTACAATGAGCAGTTCTTC. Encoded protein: CSVASGTGGDYNEQFF.